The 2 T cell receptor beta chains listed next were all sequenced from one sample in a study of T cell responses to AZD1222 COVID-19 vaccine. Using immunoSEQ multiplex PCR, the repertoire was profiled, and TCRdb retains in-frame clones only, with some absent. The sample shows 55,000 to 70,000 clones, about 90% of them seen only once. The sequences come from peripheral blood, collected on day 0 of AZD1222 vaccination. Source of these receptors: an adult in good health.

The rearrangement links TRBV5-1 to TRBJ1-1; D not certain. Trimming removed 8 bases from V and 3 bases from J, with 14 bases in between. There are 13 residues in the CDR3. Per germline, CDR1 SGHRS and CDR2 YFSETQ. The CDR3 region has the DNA TGCGCCAGGCTACATCGGGAGGACACTGAAGCTTTCTTT. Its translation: CARLHREDTEAFF. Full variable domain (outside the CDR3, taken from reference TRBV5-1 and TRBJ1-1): KAGVTQTPRYLIKTRGQQVTLSCSPISGHRSVSWYQQTPGQGLQFLFEYFSETQRNKGNFPGRFSGRQFSNSRSEMNVSTLELGDSALYLCARLHREDTEAFFGQGTRLTVV.

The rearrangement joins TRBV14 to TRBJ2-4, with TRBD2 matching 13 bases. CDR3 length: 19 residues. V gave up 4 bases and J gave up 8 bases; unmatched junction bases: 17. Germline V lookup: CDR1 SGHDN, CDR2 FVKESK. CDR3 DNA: TGTGCCAGCAGCCTAAGAAAAACCGGACTAGCGGGAGCGGGAGACATTCAGTACTTC. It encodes CASSLRKTGLAGAGDIQYF.